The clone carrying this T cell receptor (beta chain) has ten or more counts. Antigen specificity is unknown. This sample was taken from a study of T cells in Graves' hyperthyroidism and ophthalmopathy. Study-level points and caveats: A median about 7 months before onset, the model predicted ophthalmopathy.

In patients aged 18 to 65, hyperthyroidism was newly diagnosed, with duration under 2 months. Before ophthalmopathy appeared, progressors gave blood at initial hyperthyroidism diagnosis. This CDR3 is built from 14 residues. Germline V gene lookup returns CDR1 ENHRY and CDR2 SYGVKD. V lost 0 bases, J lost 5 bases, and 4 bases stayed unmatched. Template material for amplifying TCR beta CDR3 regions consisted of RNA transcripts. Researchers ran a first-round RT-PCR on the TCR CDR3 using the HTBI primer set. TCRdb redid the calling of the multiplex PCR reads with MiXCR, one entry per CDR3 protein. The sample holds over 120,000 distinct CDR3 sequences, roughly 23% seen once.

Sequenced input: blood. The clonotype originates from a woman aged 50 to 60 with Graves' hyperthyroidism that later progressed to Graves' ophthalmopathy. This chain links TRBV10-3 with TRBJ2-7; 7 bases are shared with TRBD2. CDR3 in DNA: TGTGCCATCAGTGAGTCGGGGGGGGACGACGAGCAGTACTTC. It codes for CAISESGGDDEQYF.